This T cell receptor (beta chain) was captured in a study of T cells after posttransplantation cyclophosphamide. Sequencing used immunoSEQ multiplex PCR; TCRdb keeps in-frame clones, though not all of them. The table lists about 32,000 clones, 80% to 90% of them singletons. A note on this clone: Its cognate antigen is unknown.

The CDR3 is made up of 13 amino acids. Germline CDR1 is MNHNS and CDR2 is SASEGT. Deletions cut 7 bases from V and 0 bases from J, with 8 bases between. Study outcomes and limitations: Recipient CMV seropositivity and CMV reactivation strongly tracked TRB clonality. Later post-transplant blood repertoires were often dominated by donor CD8+ memory clones. Blood and skin or GI T cell repertoires showed limited TRB overlap.

The sample consisted of PBMCs. The source of this sequence is a woman aged 40 to 55 with a blood cancer, CMV-positive, and with a related stem cell donor. The chain joins TRBV6-1 to TRBJ2-3; no clear D. CDR3 in amino acids: CASNQRSTDTQYF. For the CDR3, the DNA is TGTGCCAGCAACCAGCGAAGCACAGATACGCAGTATTTT.